One and the same sample provided the 17 T cell receptor beta chains below, sequenced in a study of OX40 agonist ivuxolimab in advanced cancers. Some clones are missing from TCRdb's copy, which holds only in-frame ones; the method was immunoSEQ multiplex PCR. In the table there are about 71,000 clones, roughly 77% of which are singletons. The sample in question was CD4+ or CD8+ T cells sorted from blood, obtained in a trial of the OX40 agonist ivuxolimab. The receptors originated from an adult with an advanced solid tumor such as melanoma, head and neck, liver or kidney cancer.

The rearrangement joins TRBV20-1 to TRBJ1-5; D uncertain. The V gene lost 3 bases and the J gene lost 5 bases, with 5 bases spanning the gap. CDR1 and CDR2 from the germline V gene are DFQATT and SNEGSKA (reference sequence). This CDR3 spans 11 amino acids. The CDR3 loop is CSASRYQPQHF. The CDR3 DNA is TGCAGTGCTAGTCGGTATCAGCCCCAGCATTTT.

This clone was picked up one time. The chain combines TRBV11-2 with TRBJ2-1, with 12 bases lining up with TRBD2. CDR3 size: 17 residues. CDR1 is SGHAT, CDR2 FQNNGV, per germline. V was pared by 5 bases and J by 1 base, with 6 bases of the junction left unmatched. Here the CDR3 DNA reads TGTGCCAGCAGCGGAGCTAGCGGGGGGGAGTCCTACAATGAGCAGTTCTTC. It yields the protein CASSGASGGESYNEQFF.

The genes are TRBV15 and TRBJ2-3; D uncertain. V was cut by 0 bases and J by 6 bases, with 13 bases left in between. Germline V CDR1 and CDR2: LNHNV, YYDKDF (reference sequence). This CDR3 comprises 15 residues. CDR3: CATSRDRVSVDTQYF. The CDR3 DNA reads as TGTGCCACCAGCAGAGATCGGGTTTCGGTGGATACGCAGTATTTT.

This clone was detected only a few times. V and J are TRBV5-1 and TRBJ1-4, with D possibly matching TRBD1 (6 bases). In germline, CDR1 is SGHRS, CDR2 YFSETQ. V was clipped by 0 bases and J by 4 bases, with 10 bases between them. The CDR3 contains 15 residues. CDR3 coding DNA: TGCGCCAGCAGCTTGGGTACAGGGAGTAATGAAAAACTGTTTTTT. Its translation is CASSLGTGSNEKLFF.

The V call is TRBV6-5, the J call TRBJ2-3; D assignment may be TRBD1 or TRBD2 (5 bases each). The length of the CDR3 is 15 residues. The V gene lost 2 bases and the J gene lost 0 bases, with 9 bases spanning the gap. The V gene's germline CDR1 is MNHEY and CDR2 SVGAGI. The CDR3 protein is CASSYSGGSTDTQYF. The CDR3 DNA reads as TGTGCCAGCAGTTACAGTGGGGGTAGCACAGATACGCAGTATTTT.

This chain connects TRBV4-2 to TRBJ1-5; D is unclear. V lost 0 bases and J lost 10, with 10 bases in between. The CDR3 is 13 residues long. Germline V CDR1 and CDR2: LGHNA, YNFKEQ. The CDR3 nucleotides are TGTGCCAGCAGCCAAGATACGAACCTACCCCAGCATTTT. Translating it yields CASSQDTNLPQHF.

V is TRBV27 and J is TRBJ2-1, with 9 bases fitting TRBD1. Trimming at V came to 6 bases and at J to 9 bases, leaving 9 bases not matched to a gene. The CDR3 has 14 amino acids. Germline V lookup: CDR1 MNHEY, CDR2 SMNVEV (reference sequence). The CDR3 bases are TGTGCCAGCAGGCAGGGACAGGGATTGGGTGAGCAGTTCTTC. Translating it yields CASRQGQGLGEQFF.

This clone has only one observation. V is TRBV21-1 and J is TRBJ2-1; the table's TRBD2 call for D was not verified on the DNA. TRBV21-1 is given as a pseudogene. CDR3 size: 14 residues. CDR3 amino acids: CASELAGAYNEQFF. CDR3 coding DNA: TGTGCCAGCGAACTAGCGGGGGCCTACAATGAGCAGTTCTTC.

J is TRBJ2-1 and V is TRBV6-6; 9 nucleotides line up with TRBD2. After removal of 2 bases from V and 7 bases from J, the junction contained 6 bases not matched to a gene. In germline, CDR1 is MNHNY, CDR2 SVGAGI (reference sequence). This CDR3 contains 15 residues. The DNA of the CDR3 is TGTGCCAGCAGTTACGGGAGCGGGAGGTCGAATGAGCAGTTCTTC. This encodes CASSYGSGRSNEQFF.

The chain links TRBV2 to TRBJ1-1, with 7 nucleotides matching TRBD1. The CDR3 loop spans 12 amino acids. Germline V gene sequence: CDR1 SNHLY, CDR2 FYNNEI. J lost 11 bases, V lost 6 bases, and 9 bases had no gene match. The CDR3 loop reads CASRMSIQGAFF. The CDR3 DNA follows: TGTGCCAGCAGGATGTCTATACAGGGGGCTTTCTTT.

The V call is TRBV11-2, the J call TRBJ2-7; no firm D call. CDR1 and CDR2 (germline): SGHAT, FQNNGV. Trimming left V 6 bases short and J 0 bases short, with 15 bases between. The CDR3 is 15 residues long. The CDR3 DNA sequence: TGTGCCAGCAGGTTACAGAGTTTTAGCTCCTACGAGCAGTACTTC. Amino acids: CASRLQSFSSYEQYF.

This clone appeared a single time. The rearrangement links TRBV11-3 to TRBJ2-1; TRBD2 matches at 16 bases. Germline CDR1 is SGHNT and CDR2 is YENEEA. V lost 5 bases to trimming and J lost 8 bases; unmatched junction nucleotides: 9. This CDR3 spans 17 amino acids. CDR3 in amino acids: CASSGSGTSGGAYEQFF. CDR3 sequence (DNA): TGTGCCAGCAGCGGCTCCGGGACTAGCGGGGGGGCCTATGAGCAGTTCTTC. Variable domain in full (rest from reference TRBV11-3 and TRBJ2-1): EAGVVQSPRYKIIEKKQPVAFWCNPISGHNTLYWYLQNLGQGPELLIRYENEEAVDDSQLPKDRFSAERLKGVDSTLKIQPAELGDSAVYLCASSGSGTSGGAYEQFFGPGTRLTVL.

The V and J genes are TRBV19 and TRBJ2-5; TRBD2 matches at 13 bases. This CDR3 contains 15 residues. V gave up 6 bases and J gave up 3 bases; unmatched junction bases: 4. CDR1 is LNHDA and CDR2 is SQIVND in the germline V gene (reference sequence). CDR3 amino acids: CASRPGTSGKETQYF. The CDR3, as DNA: TGTGCCAGTAGACCCGGGACTAGCGGGAAAGAGACCCAGTACTTC.

The V gene is TRBV29-1, the J gene TRBJ2-5, with D unclear. This CDR3 is built from 12 residues. Germline-derived CDR1 and CDR2 are SQVTM and ANQGSEA. V lost 6 bases and J 2 bases, leaving 10 bases between the germline ends. The CDR3 region is CSVAPQQETQYF. The CDR3 DNA reads TGCAGCGTGGCCCCCCAGCAAGAGACCCAGTACTTC.

V and J are TRBV11-2 and TRBJ2-7, with TRBD1 as a possible D gene (8 bases). CDR3 length equals 14 residues. CDR1 is SGHAT and CDR2 is FQNNGV in the germline V gene. Deletions cut 8 bases from V and 6 bases from J, with 20 bases between. The CDR3 reads CASVGGGQDSEQYF. The CDR3 nucleotides read TGTGCCAGCGTGGGCGGGGGACAGGACTCCGAGCAGTACTTC.

V and J are TRBV7-8 and TRBJ1-1; D possibly corresponds to TRBD1 (5 bases). The germline gives CDR1 SGHVS, CDR2 FQNEAQ. The CDR3 is 14 residues long. V shed 5 bases and J shed 2 bases, with 12 bases lying between them. Here the CDR3 reads CASSPRQFNTEAFF. CDR3 sequence (DNA): TGTGCCAGCAGCCCAAGACAGTTCAACACTGAAGCTTTCTTT.

The CDR3 bases are TGTGCCAGCAGTTTATTGTATTTGGGGGAAAAACTGTTTTTT. Residues: CASSLLYLGEKLFF. The V and J genes are TRBV27 and TRBJ1-4; the D is unclear. The V end lost 1 base, the J end lost 8 bases, and 11 bases lay between the germline ends. This CDR3 spans 14 amino acids. Germline assignment: CDR1 MNHEY and CDR2 SMNVEV (reference sequence). The full variable domain, completed using reference TRBV27 and TRBJ1-4, is EAQVTQNPRYLITVTGKKLTVTCSQNMNHEYMSWYRQDPGLGLRQIYYSMNVEVTDKGDVPEGYKVSRKEKRNFPLILESPSPNQTSLYFCASSLLYLGEKLFFGSGTQLSVL.